The clone carrying this T cell receptor beta chain occurred a few times. The antigen is not known. V lost 3 bases and J lost 4, with 12 bases in between. Germline V gene lookup returns CDR1 SNHLY and CDR2 FYNNEI. This CDR3 is built from 14 residues. The sample belongs to a study of shared clonotypes between healthy human individuals. Study conclusions and caveats: It was the few donors that limited the genetic and exposure-history diversity represented. As a rule, naive subsets had a larger estimated richness than memory subsets.

150 to 250 ng DNA, 30,000 or so T cell genomes, went into each sorted-subset replicate PCR. TCRdb's table, derived via immunoSEQ multiplex PCR, lists solely in-frame clones and lacks some. Found here are 1 million to 1.2 million clones, roughly 77% of them singletons; the top ten hold roughly 0.83%. The clonotype was recovered from a man between 18 and 29 years old in good health. Some clones in this sample may be carry-over from other donors' samples. Sample: memory CD4+ T cells from PBMCs. Subset defined: CD45RA-negative fraction. The chain is built from TRBV2 and TRBJ1-2; unclear D gene. The CDR3: CASSDSLGGYGYTF. The DNA of the CDR3 is TGTGCCAGCAGTGACTCCTTGGGTGGCTATGGCTACACCTTC.